Detailed here is one T cell receptor (beta chain). Original handling: The assay estimated nucleated cells by amplifying reference gene primers. Produced via immunoSEQ multiplex PCR; TCRdb's table is partial and in-frame only. V and J calls and clone size are those listed in that table; D and trimming were worked out from the DNA. The table has around 290,000 clones, roughly 90% seen once. It was during active infection that Seattle patients were enrolled and then longitudinally followed. These data are taken from a study of blood T cell repertoires in COVID-19. Study at large: Samples came from the United States, Italy and Spain, spanning acute and convalescent COVID-19. From T cells, B-cell-depleted T cells, or PBMCs came the material, which was cDNA or gDNA.

V was trimmed by 2 bases and J by 6 bases, leaving 19 bases between them. Per the germline V gene, CDR1 is SGHTA and CDR2 is FQGNSA. CDR3 length: 17 residues. This receptor was obtained from a woman aged 25 to 39 with COVID-19, enrolled during active disease. The rearrangement links TRBV7-2 to TRBJ1-4, with D perhaps matching TRBD1 (6 bases). The sequenced sample was peripheral blood. The CDR3: CASSLLAPGTRDEKLFF. The CDR3 region has the DNA TGTGCCAGCAGCTTACTGGCCCCCGGGACAAGGGATGAAAAACTGTTTTTT.